This T cell receptor (beta chain) was sequenced during a study of CD4 T cells in relation to SARS-CoV-2 and coronaviruses. Naive and memory CD4+ T cells came from enriched cryopreserved PBMCs. TCRdb keeps only in-frame clones here, not all; method: immunoSEQ multiplex PCR. The profile shows about 37,000 clones, about four fifths of them singletons. CDR1 and CDR2 (germline): LGHDT, YNNKEL (reference sequence). The J segment lost 5 bases and the V segment lost 6 bases, leaving 8 bases of the junction unmatched. The CDR3 consists of 15 residues. This clone occurred once. Its antigen is unknown. The chain combines TRBV3-1 (or the pseudogene TRBV3-2) with TRBJ2-2, with 8 bases aligning to TRBD2. This clonotype originated in an adult with COVID-19. The sample taken for sequencing was naive CD4+ T cells from PBMCs, cultured in vitro. The subset was: naive CD4+ T cells isolated by negative enrichment. The DNA of the CDR3 is TGTGCCAGCAGTCAAAGCGGGAGAGGTACCGGGGAGCTGTTTTTT. Translation gives CASSQSGRGTGELFF.